The clone carrying this T cell receptor (beta chain) has a count of ten or more. What it recognizes is unknown. J was trimmed by 8 bases and V by 0 bases; bases with no gene match: 8. Per the germline V gene, CDR1 is SGHRS and CDR2 is YFSETQ. CDR3 length: 15 residues. The source of the sample is a study of identical twins. Whole-study findings and limits: It was out-of-frame TCR alpha sharing in monozygotic twins that models underestimated. Alpha sequences out of frame and shared by twins had excess low generation probability.

Healthy Caucasians alone served as donors. Template switching created a universal primer site, and the cDNA included unique molecular identifiers. TCRdb used MiXCR to reprocess the 5' RACE reads, holding one entry per CDR3 protein. The sample records hundreds of thousands of distinct CDR3 sequences, roughly 12% being singletons. This sample was also put to use in a study of yellow fever vaccine responses in identical twins.

The chain uses TRBV5-1 and TRBJ2-1, with 7 bases identical to TRBD1. The TCR sequence derives from a woman aged 18-29 years in good health. The specimen was PBMCs. The CDR3 spells CASSLDRGRIHEQFF. The CDR3 bases are TGCGCCAGCAGCTTGGATAGGGGGCGCATCCATGAGCAGTTCTTC.